These 10 T cell receptor beta chains were all obtained from the same sample, sequenced in a study of blood T cell repertoires in COVID-19. Sequenced by immunoSEQ multiplex PCR; TCRdb stores in-frame clones only, minus some. The repertoire holds roughly 150,000 clones, with approximately 95% as singletons. The source material was peripheral blood. Receptors were obtained from an older woman with COVID-19, enrolled during active disease.

The V gene is TRBV3-1 (or the pseudogene TRBV3-2), the J gene TRBJ2-3; D call uncertain. The length of the CDR3 is 14 residues. Between the trimmed V and J ends, which lost 1 base and 0 bases, there was a span of 5 bases. Germline V gene data show CDR1 as LGHDT and CDR2 as YNNKEL (reference sequence). CDR3: CASSQGVSTDTQYF. CDR3 sequence (DNA): TGTGCCAGCAGCCAAGGAGTCAGCACAGATACGCAGTATTTT.

The chain has TRBV7-6 and TRBJ2-1; possibly TRBD2 for D (5 bases). Trimming removed 1 base from V and 5 bases from J, with 9 bases in between. The CDR3 is made up of 14 amino acids. In germline, CDR1 is SGHVS, CDR2 FNYEAQ. This chain's CDR3 is CASSLERDNNEQFF. The CDR3 nucleotides are TGTGCCAGCAGCTTAGAGAGGGATAACAATGAGCAGTTCTTC.

The rearrangement uses TRBV19 and TRBJ1-2; D not certain. The CDR3 runs to 16 residues. V was trimmed by 9 bases and J by 7 bases, leaving 27 bases between them. Germline V lookup: CDR1 LNHDA, CDR2 SQIVND (reference sequence). The CDR3 DNA is TGTGCCAGCTTCCCCGGTCTTGGCGCCACCACGGGTGGCTACACCTTC. Its translation: CASFPGLGATTGGYTF.

The chain employs TRBV7-9 and TRBJ1-1; possible D gene TRBD1, 5 bases. In germline, CDR1 is SEHNR, CDR2 FQNEAQ (reference sequence). This CDR3 has 13 residues. V lost 1 base and J 11 bases, leaving 14 bases between the germline ends. CDR3 loop: CASSLGYQGNAFF. The CDR3, as DNA: TGTGCCAGCAGCTTAGGGTATCAGGGCAACGCTTTCTTT.

The chain has TRBV19 and TRBJ2-1, with 8 bases fitting TRBD2. The CDR3 extends over 15 amino acids. CDR1 LNHDA and CDR2 SQIVND come from the germline V gene (reference sequence). V was clipped by 7 bases and J by 5 bases; unmatched bases: 10. DNA of the CDR3: TGTGCCAGTACCAGGACTAGCCCTCTAAACAATGAGCAGTTCTTC. Amino acids: CASTRTSPLNNEQFF.

The V and J genes are TRBV14 and TRBJ1-4, with 8 bases identical to TRBD1. The CDR3 length is 14 residues. The ends lost 8 bases at V and 6 bases at J; junction bases unmatched: 8. The germline V gene has CDR1 SGHDN and CDR2 FVKESK. CDR3 protein: CASVTGDGDEKLFF. CDR3 DNA: TGTGCCAGCGTGACAGGGGACGGAGATGAAAAACTGTTTTTT.

The chain has TRBV6-2 or TRBV6-3 and TRBJ1-5, with D uncertain. Germline assignment: CDR1 MNHEY and CDR2 SVGEGT. Between the trimmed V and J ends, which lost 6 bases and 0 bases, there was a span of 21 bases. This CDR3 region has 18 residues. In DNA form, the CDR3 reads TGTGCCAGCAGCCCCAGGACTGACAATTCCCTTAGCAATCAGCCCCAGCATTTT. Translating it yields CASSPRTDNSLSNQPQHF.

This sequence joins TRBV9 and TRBJ1-2; TRBD1 aligns across 7 bases. The junction had 4 bases not matched to a gene; V was cut back by 4 bases and J by 1 base. Germline CDR1 is SGDLS and CDR2 is YYNGEE. The CDR3 is made up of 14 amino acids. The CDR3 bases are TGTGCCAGCAGCCGGGACAGCGGTAACTATGGCTACACCTTC. Amino acids: CASSRDSGNYGYTF.

The chain combines TRBV6-5 with TRBJ1-2, with a tentative D call TRBD1 (5 bases). V lost 7 bases, J lost 10 bases, and 19 bases lay in between. The CDR3 totals 13 residues. Germline-derived CDR1 and CDR2 are MNHEY and SVGAGI. CDR3 sequence: CASIPSGGGYYTF. Written as DNA, the CDR3 is TGTGCCAGCATCCCCTCGGGGGGTGGGTACTACACCTTC.

This clone has just one count. This chain joins TRBV2 and TRBJ2-6, with 7 bases fitting TRBD1. The CDR3 totals 17 residues. The germline CDR1 and CDR2 sequences are SNHLY and FYNNEI. V lost 5 bases to trimming and J lost 0 bases; unmatched junction nucleotides: 7. The CDR3 sequence: CASSRDRSLSGANVLTF. CDR3 bases: TGTGCCAGCAGTAGGGACAGATCCCTCTCTGGGGCCAACGTCCTGACTTTC.